This T cell receptor beta chain was retrieved from a study of blood T cell repertoires in COVID-19. Overall study: Nucleic acid was either cDNA or gDNA, and it came from T cells, B-cell-depleted T cells, or PBMCs.

Under the authors' procedure: Estimation of nucleated cell counts was performed using reference gene primer amplification. Clones were sequenced by immunoSEQ multiplex PCR, and TCRdb holds only the in-frame ones, with some missing. V and J calls plus clone size are reproduced from that table; the DNA served to infer D and trimming. Among approximately 85,000 clones listed, around 83% were seen once. Germline V CDR1 and CDR2: SEHNR, FQNEAQ (reference sequence). This CDR3 region has 14 residues. The ends lost 1 base at V and 6 bases at J; junction bases unmatched: 3. Material for sequencing was peripheral blood. The V and J genes are TRBV7-9 and TRBJ2-1; 7 bases fit TRBD1. This clonotype originated in a woman older than 75 in a cohort sampled during active or convalescent COVID-19. CDR3: CASSLGQGFNEQFF. In nucleotides, the CDR3 is TGTGCCAGCAGCTTAGGACAGGGATTCAATGAGCAGTTCTTC. The variable domain in full, completed from reference TRBV7-9 and TRBJ2-1, reads DTGVSQNPRHKITKRGQNVTFRCDPISEHNRLYWYRQTLGQGPEFLTYFQNEAQLEKSRLLSDRFSAERPKGSFSTLEIQRTEQGDSAMYLCASSLGQGFNEQFFGPGTRLTVL.